These 8 T cell receptor beta chains originate from one sample sequenced in a study of shared clonotypes between healthy human individuals. Assay: immunoSEQ multiplex PCR; the TCRdb copy retains only in-frame clones and omits some. The sample lists under 150,000 clones; around two thirds were seen once. Source material: memory CD8+ T cells sorted from blood. Subset of the sample: CD45RO+ cells pooled with CCR7-negative TemRA cells. These receptors originate from a woman aged 25 to 39 in good health.

The gene calls are TRBV19 and TRBJ2-6; D is ambiguous. Deletions cut 2 bases from V and 3 bases from J, with 8 bases between. Germline-derived CDR1 and CDR2 are LNHDA and SQIVND (reference sequence). The CDR3 is made up of 15 amino acids. The CDR3 protein is CASSIWAGGANVLTF. The CDR3 nucleotides read TGTGCCAGTAGTATATGGGCAGGTGGGGCCAACGTCCTGACTTTC.

This chain uses TRBV29-1 with TRBJ1-2, with a possible D match to TRBD1 (5 bases). V was shortened by 4 bases and J by 8 bases, with 17 bases between the two germline ends. Germline V gene data show CDR1 as SQVTM and CDR2 as ANQGSEA. CDR3 length: 13 residues. CDR3 residues: CSVAGSLGYGYTF. The CDR3 DNA reads TGCAGCGTTGCAGGGTCGTTGGGGTACGGCTACACCTTC.

The rearrangement uses TRBV27 and TRBJ2-1; 8 bases are shared with TRBD1. V shed 5 bases and J 3 bases; nucleotides not matched to a gene: 6. Germline values: CDR1 MNHEY, CDR2 SMNVEV (reference sequence). The CDR3 totals 15 residues. CDR3 in amino acids: CASSPRQGFYNEQFF. The CDR3 nucleotides read TGTGCCAGCAGTCCGCGACAGGGGTTCTACAATGAGCAGTTCTTC.

The chain has TRBV25-1 and TRBJ2-7; no definite D call. V lost 6 bases and J 3 bases, leaving 15 bases between the germline ends. Per germline, CDR1 MGHDK and CDR2 SYGVNS. CDR3 length: 14 residues. DNA of the CDR3: TGTGCCAGCAGCAAACATATACCCCTCTACGAGCAGTACTTC. This gives the protein CASSKHIPLYEQYF.

This clone was found a few times. The chain has TRBV30 and TRBJ1-2, with no clear D. Germline CDR1 is GTSNPN and CDR2 is SVGIG (reference sequence). The CDR3 is made up of 15 amino acids. V lost 3 bases and J lost 0, with 14 bases in between. Here the CDR3 DNA reads TGTGCCTGGAGCTTATGGTTGGAGGCTAACTATGGCTACACCTTC. Protein: CAWSLWLEANYGYTF.

This clone came up once. CDR3 nucleotides: TGTGCCACCAGCAGAGATCACGCAGCCAGTGGAACTGAAGCTTTCTTT. It specifies CATSRDHAASGTEAFF. The J gene is TRBJ1-1, the V gene TRBV15; no clear D. Per the germline V gene, CDR1 is LNHNV and CDR2 is YYDKDF (reference sequence). Trimming pared 0 bases from V and 5 bases from J, leaving 16 bases between. This CDR3 has 16 residues.

This clone was detected only a few times. The chain couples TRBV10-1 to TRBJ2-7, with 11 bases identical to TRBD2. This CDR3 has 18 residues. The germline gives CDR1 WNHNN, CDR2 SYGVQD (reference sequence). With 8 bases clipped from V and 2 bases from J, the junction kept 17 bases outside the gene matches. The CDR3 region has the DNA TGCGCCAGCCCCGGGGGGACTAGCGGCCCAGGGGGTCCCTACGAGCAGTACTTC. Its protein product is CASPGGTSGPGGPYEQYF.

This chain uses TRBV7-9 with TRBJ2-2; D is undetermined. The V end lost 5 bases, the J end lost 5 bases, and 12 bases lay between the germline ends. The germline CDR1 and CDR2 sequences are SEHNR and FQNEAQ (reference sequence). The CDR3 consists of 14 residues. In nucleotides, the CDR3 is TGTGCCAGCAGCCCCGACGTTGGGACCGGGGAGCTGTTTTTT. Translated: CASSPDVGTGELFF.